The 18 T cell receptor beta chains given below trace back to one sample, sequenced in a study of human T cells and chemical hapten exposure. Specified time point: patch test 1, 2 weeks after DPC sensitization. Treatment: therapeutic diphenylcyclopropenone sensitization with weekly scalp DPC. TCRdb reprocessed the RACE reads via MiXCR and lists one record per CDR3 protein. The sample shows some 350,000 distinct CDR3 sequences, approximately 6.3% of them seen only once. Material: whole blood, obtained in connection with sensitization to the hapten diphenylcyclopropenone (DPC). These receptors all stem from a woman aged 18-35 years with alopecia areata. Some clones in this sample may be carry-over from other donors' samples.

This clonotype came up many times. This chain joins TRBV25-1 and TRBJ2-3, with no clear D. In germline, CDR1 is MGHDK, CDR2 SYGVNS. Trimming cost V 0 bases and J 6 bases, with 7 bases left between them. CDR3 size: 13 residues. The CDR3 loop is CASSEYNEDTQYF. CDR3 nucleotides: TGTGCCAGCAGTGAATATAACGAGGATACGCAGTATTTT.

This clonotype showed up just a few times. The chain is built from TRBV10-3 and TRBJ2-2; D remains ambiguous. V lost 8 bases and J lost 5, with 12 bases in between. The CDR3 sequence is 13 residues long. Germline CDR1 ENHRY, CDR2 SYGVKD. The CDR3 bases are TGTGCCATCTCCAAAGAAGGGACCGGGGAGCTGTTTTTT. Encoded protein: CAISKEGTGELFF.

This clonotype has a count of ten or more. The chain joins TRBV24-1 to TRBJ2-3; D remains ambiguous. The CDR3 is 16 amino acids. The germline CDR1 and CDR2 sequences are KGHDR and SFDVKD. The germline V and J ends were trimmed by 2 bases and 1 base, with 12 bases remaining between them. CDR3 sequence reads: CATSDSPGRGTDTQYF. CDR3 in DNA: TGTGCCACCAGTGATTCCCCCGGACGAGGCACAGATACGCAGTATTTT.

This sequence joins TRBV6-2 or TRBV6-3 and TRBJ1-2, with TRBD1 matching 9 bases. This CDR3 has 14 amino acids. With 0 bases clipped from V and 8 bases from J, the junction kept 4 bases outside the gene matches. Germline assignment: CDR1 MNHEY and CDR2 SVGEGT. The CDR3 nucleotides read TGTGCCAGCAGTTACTCAGACAGGGGGAGCGGCTACACCTTC. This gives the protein CASSYSDRGSGYTF.

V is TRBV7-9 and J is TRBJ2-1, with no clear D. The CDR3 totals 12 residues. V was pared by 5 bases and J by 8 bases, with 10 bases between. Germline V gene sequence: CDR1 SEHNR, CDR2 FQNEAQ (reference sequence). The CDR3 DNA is TGTGCCAGCAGCGCGACGATTGATGAGCAGTTCTTC. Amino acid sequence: CASSATIDEQFF.

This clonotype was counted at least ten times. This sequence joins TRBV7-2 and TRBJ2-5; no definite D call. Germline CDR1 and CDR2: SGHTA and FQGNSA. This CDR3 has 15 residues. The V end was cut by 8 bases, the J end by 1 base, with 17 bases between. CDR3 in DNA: TGTGCCAGCGTCCCGACGGAGAAGGGCCAAGAGACCCAGTACTTC. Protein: CASVPTEKGQETQYF.

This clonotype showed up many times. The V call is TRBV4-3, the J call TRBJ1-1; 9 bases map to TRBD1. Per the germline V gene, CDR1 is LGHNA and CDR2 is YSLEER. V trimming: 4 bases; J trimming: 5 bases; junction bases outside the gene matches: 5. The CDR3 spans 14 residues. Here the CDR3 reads CASSRHRGRTEAFF. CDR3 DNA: TGCGCCAGCAGCCGGCACAGGGGGCGGACTGAAGCTTTCTTT.

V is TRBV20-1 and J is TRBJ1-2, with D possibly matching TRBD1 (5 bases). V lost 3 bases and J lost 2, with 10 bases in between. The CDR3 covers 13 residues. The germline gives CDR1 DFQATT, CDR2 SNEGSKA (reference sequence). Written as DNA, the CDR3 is TGCAGTGCTAGTCTTCGGGACAACTATGGCTACACCTTC. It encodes CSASLRDNYGYTF.

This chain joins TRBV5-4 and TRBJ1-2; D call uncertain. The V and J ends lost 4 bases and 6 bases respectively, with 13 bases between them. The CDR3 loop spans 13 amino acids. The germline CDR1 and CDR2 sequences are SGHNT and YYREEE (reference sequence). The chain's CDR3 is CASSPQLKDGYTF. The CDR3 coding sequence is TGTGCCAGCAGCCCGCAGCTGAAAGATGGCTACACCTTC.

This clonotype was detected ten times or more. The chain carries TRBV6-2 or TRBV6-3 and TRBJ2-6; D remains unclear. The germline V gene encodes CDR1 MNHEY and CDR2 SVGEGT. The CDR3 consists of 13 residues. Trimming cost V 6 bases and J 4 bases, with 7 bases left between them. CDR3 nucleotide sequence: TGTGCCAGCAGGGCGACCGGGGCCAACGTCCTGACTTTC. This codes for CASRATGANVLTF.

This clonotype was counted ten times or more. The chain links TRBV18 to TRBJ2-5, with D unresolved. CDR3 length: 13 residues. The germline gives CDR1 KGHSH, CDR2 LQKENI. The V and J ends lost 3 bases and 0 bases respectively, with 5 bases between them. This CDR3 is CASSPGHQETQYF. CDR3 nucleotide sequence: TGTGCCAGCTCACCGGGTCACCAAGAGACCCAGTACTTC.

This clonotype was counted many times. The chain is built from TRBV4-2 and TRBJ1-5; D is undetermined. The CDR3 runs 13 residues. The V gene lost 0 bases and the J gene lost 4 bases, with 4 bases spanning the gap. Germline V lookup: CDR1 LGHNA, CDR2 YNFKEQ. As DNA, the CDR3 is TGTGCCAGCAGCCAAGATAGTAATCAGCCCCAGCATTTT. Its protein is CASSQDSNQPQHF.

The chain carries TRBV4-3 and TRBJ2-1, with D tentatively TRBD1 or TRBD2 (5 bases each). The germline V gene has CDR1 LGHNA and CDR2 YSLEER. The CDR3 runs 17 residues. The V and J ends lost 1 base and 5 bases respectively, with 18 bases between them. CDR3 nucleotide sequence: TGCGCCAGCAGCCAAGTACCCCGCGAGGGGACGGACAATGAGCAGTTCTTC. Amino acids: CASSQVPREGTDNEQFF.

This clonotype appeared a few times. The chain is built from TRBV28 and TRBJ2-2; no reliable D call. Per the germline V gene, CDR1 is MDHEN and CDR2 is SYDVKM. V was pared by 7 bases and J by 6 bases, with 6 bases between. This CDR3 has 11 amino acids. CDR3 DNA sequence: TGTGCCAGCATAAACGCCGGGGAGCTGTTTTTT. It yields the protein CASINAGELFF.

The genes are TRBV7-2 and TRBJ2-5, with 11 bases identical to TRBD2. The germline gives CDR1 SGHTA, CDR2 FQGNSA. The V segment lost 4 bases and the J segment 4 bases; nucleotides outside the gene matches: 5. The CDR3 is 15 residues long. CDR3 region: CASSSVTSGVETQYF. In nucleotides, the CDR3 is TGTGCCAGCAGCTCTGTGACTAGCGGGGTAGAGACCCAGTACTTC.

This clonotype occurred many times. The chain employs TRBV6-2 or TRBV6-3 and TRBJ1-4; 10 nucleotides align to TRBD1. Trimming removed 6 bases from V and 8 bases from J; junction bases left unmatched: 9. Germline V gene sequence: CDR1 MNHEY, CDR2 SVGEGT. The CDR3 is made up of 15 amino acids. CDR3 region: CASRTGTGEIEKLFF. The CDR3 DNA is TGTGCCAGCAGAACCGGGACAGGGGAAATCGAAAAACTGTTTTTT.

The CDR3 DNA sequence: TGTGCCAGCAGCCGGGACGGGTCCGAGCAGTACTTC. Its translation: CASSRDGSEQYF. The chain links TRBV7-2 to TRBJ2-7, with D tentatively TRBD1 or TRBD2 (5 bases each). V shed 5 bases and J shed 6 bases, with 11 bases lying between them. The germline gives CDR1 SGHTA, CDR2 FQGNSA. The CDR3 covers 12 residues.

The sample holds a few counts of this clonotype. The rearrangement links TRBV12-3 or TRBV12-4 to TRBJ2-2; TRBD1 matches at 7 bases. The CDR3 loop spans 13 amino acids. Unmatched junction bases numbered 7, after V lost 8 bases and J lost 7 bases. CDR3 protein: CASRETGYGELFF. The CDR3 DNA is TGTGCCAGCCGTGAGACAGGGTACGGGGAGCTGTTTTTT.